Each of the 13 T cell receptor beta chains below was sequenced from the same sample in a study of technical replicates of blood from several donors. The repertoire was sequenced with immunoSEQ multiplex PCR; TCRdb's copy has only in-frame clones and lacks some. Among 51,000 or so clones listed, 92% were seen once. Input material: PBMCs. The receptors were gathered from a human donor in good health. Some clones in this sample may be carry-over from other donors' samples.

The chain has TRBV4-3 and TRBJ1-1, with D possibly matching TRBD1 (5 bases). This CDR3 has 14 residues. V dropped 2 bases and J dropped 5 bases, with 12 bases sitting between them. CDR1 is LGHNA, CDR2 YSLEER, per germline. The CDR3 here is CASSQSSRGTEAFF. The DNA of the CDR3 is TGCGCCAGCAGCCAATCTTCACGGGGGACTGAAGCTTTCTTT.

This clone came up once. CDR3 in amino acids: CASSLPGVAGGNEQFF. DNA of the CDR3: TGTGCCAGCAGCTTGCCGGGGGTAGCGGGAGGCAATGAGCAGTTCTTC. The chain is built from TRBV5-4 and TRBJ2-1; the match to TRBD2 covers 10 bases. The CDR3 runs to 16 residues. V trimming: 1 base; J trimming: 6 bases; junction bases outside the gene matches: 7. The germline V gene encodes CDR1 SGHNT and CDR2 YYREEE (reference sequence). Variable domain in full (rest from reference TRBV5-4 and TRBJ2-1): ETGVTQSPTHLIKTRGQQVTLRCSSQSGHNTVSWYQQALGQGPQFIFQYYREEENGRGNFPPRFSGLQFPNYSSELNVNALELDDSALYLCASSLPGVAGGNEQFFGPGTRLTVL.

The chain combines TRBV4-2 with TRBJ2-2; 10 nucleotides match TRBD2. CDR1 is LGHNA and CDR2 is YNFKEQ in the germline V gene. V lost 4 bases to trimming and J lost 6 bases; unmatched junction nucleotides: 8. The length of the CDR3 is 16 residues. DNA of the CDR3: TGTGCCAGCAGCCTTAGTAAGCTAGCGGGAGCCGGGGAGCTGTTTTTT. Protein product: CASSLSKLAGAGELFF.

The chain uses TRBV7-8 and TRBJ1-5, with 8 bases fitting TRBD1. The CDR3 is 14 residues long. Germline CDR1 is SGHVS and CDR2 is FQNEAQ. V lost 3 bases to trimming and J lost 6 bases; unmatched junction nucleotides: 4. The CDR3 nucleotides read TGTGCCAGCAGCTTCGGACAGGGAATTCAGCCCCAGCATTTT. It encodes CASSFGQGIQPQHF.

CDR3 nucleotides: TGTGCCAGCGACACAGGGATAACCTACGAGCAGTACTTC. Residues: CASDTGITYEQYF. The chain joins TRBV7-9 to TRBJ2-7; D possibly corresponds to TRBD1 (6 bases). V lost 8 bases, J lost 2 bases, and 13 bases lay in between. CDR3 length: 13 amino acids. The germline CDR1 and CDR2 sequences are SEHNR and FQNEAQ (reference sequence).

This chain links TRBV5-1 with TRBJ1-1; TRBD1 aligns across 7 bases. Per the germline V gene, CDR1 is SGHRS and CDR2 is YFSETQ. V dropped 1 base and J dropped 10; count of bases not matched to a gene: 7. The CDR3 consists of 13 residues. CDR3 region: CASSLKGAHVAFF. CDR3 sequence (DNA): TGCGCCAGCAGCTTGAAGGGGGCGCACGTAGCTTTCTTT. Full variable domain (rest looked up from reference TRBV5-1 and TRBJ1-1): KAGVTQTPRYLIKTRGQQVTLSCSPISGHRSVSWYQQTPGQGLQFLFEYFSETQRNKGNFPGRFSGRQFSNSRSEMNVSTLELGDSALYLCASSLKGAHVAFFGQGTRLTVV.

This clone was picked up one time. The chain recombines TRBV4-1 with TRBJ2-2; D gene uncertain. The CDR3 loop spans 12 amino acids. The germline CDR1 and CDR2 sequences are MGHRA and YSYEKL. V was cut by 1 base and J by 7 bases, with 4 bases left in between. DNA of the CDR3: TGCGCCAGCAGCCAAGTCCTCGGGGAGCTGTTTTTT. Translated, it gives CASSQVLGELFF.

The chain is built from TRBV4-3 and TRBJ1-1; 9 nucleotides align to TRBD1. The CDR3 is 16 residues long. The germline V gene encodes CDR1 LGHNA and CDR2 YSLEER. The V segment lost 1 base and the J segment 7 bases; nucleotides outside the gene matches: 10. CDR3 DNA: TGCGCCAGCAGCCAAGCTTGGTTCACAGGGGGCGGTGAAGCTTTCTTT. This encodes CASSQAWFTGGGEAFF.

This sequence joins TRBV10-3 and TRBJ2-1; no clear D gene. The length of the CDR3 is 16 residues. The germline V gene encodes CDR1 ENHRY and CDR2 SYGVKD. V shed 6 bases and J shed 6 bases, with 21 bases lying between them. The CDR3 sequence is CAIREPLVRESNEQFF. As DNA, the CDR3 is TGTGCCATCAGAGAGCCGTTGGTTCGAGAGAGCAATGAGCAGTTCTTC.

The chain joins TRBV11-3 to TRBJ2-7; 11 bases agree with TRBD1. Looked up from germline, CDR1 is SGHNT and CDR2 is YENEEA. This CDR3 region has 17 residues. With 5 bases clipped from V and 2 bases from J, the junction kept 11 bases outside the gene matches. This chain's CDR3 is CASSPFLGGQGAYEQYF. The CDR3 DNA sequence: TGTGCCAGCAGCCCGTTCCTGGGGGGACAGGGGGCCTACGAGCAGTACTTC.

V usage is TRBV5-1 and J usage is TRBJ2-1; TRBD2 matches at 8 bases. Germline V gene sequence: CDR1 SGHRS, CDR2 YFSETQ. The V and J ends lost 6 bases and 5 bases, in that order; junction bases with no gene match: 7. This CDR3 region has 14 residues. DNA for the CDR3: TGCGCCAGCACTTCGACTAGCGCAAACAATGAGCAGTTCTTC. Its protein product is CASTSTSANNEQFF.

The chain joins TRBV10-3 to TRBJ2-2; TRBD2 matches at 7 bases. This CDR3 comprises 17 residues. V trimming: 3 bases; J trimming: 1 base; junction bases outside the gene matches: 8. Germline CDR1 and CDR2: ENHRY and SYGVKD. CDR3 sequence: CAISDGAGSQNTGELFF. CDR3 nucleotides: TGTGCCATCAGTGACGGAGCGGGGAGCCAGAACACCGGGGAGCTGTTTTTT.

The V and J genes are TRBV10-3 and TRBJ1-2; a possible D gene is TRBD1 (5 bases). The CDR3 has 14 amino acids. Looked up from germline, CDR1 is ENHRY and CDR2 is SYGVKD. Trimming shortened V by 3 bases and J by 7 bases, and 15 bases separated the two germline ends. The DNA of the CDR3 is TGTGCCATCAGTGACCCCAGGGAGGGCAGTGGCTACACCTTC. Amino acids: CAISDPREGSGYTF.